This T cell receptor beta chain was documented in a study of STAT5B mutations in CD4+ large granular lymphocyte leukemia. Across the study: Among healthy donors, a particular HLA allele went with more CDR3 'QG' motifs. Study-level points and caveats: Approximately 25% of private leukemic clonotypes occurred rarely in other patients' non-leukemic repertoires. Without putative leukemic clones, patient CD4-sorted repertoires remained more clonal than healthy CD4+ repertoires.

V dropped 3 bases and J dropped 6 bases, with 15 bases sitting between them. CDR3 length equals 15 residues. Germline lookup yields CDR1 MNHNS and CDR2 SASEGT. The survey-level immunoSEQ assay was used. Profiled with immunoSEQ multiplex PCR; TCRdb holds only in-frame clones, not every one. The table shows 48,000 or so clones, with about 70% occurring only once. About this clone itself: No antigen is known for it.

Sample: CD4+ T cells from blood buffy coats. The clonotype comes from a human donor in good health. The J gene is TRBJ1-5, the V gene TRBV6-1; perhaps TRBD1 as D (5 bases). The CDR3 reads CASSDGQGGGQPQHF. The DNA of the CDR3 is TGTGCCAGCAGTGACGGGCAGGGAGGCGGTCAGCCCCAGCATTTT.